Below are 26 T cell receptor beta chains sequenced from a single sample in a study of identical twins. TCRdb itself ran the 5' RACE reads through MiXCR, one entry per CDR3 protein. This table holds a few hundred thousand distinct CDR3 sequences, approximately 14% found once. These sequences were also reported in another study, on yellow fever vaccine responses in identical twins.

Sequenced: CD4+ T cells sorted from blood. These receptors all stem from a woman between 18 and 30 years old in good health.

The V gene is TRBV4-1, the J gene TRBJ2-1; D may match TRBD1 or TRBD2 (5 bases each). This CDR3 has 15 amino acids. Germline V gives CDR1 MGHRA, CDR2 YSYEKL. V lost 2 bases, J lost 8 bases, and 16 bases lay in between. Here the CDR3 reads CASSQLIGAIHEQFF. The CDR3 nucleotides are TGCGCCAGCAGCCAATTAATCGGGGCCATCCATGAGCAGTTCTTC.

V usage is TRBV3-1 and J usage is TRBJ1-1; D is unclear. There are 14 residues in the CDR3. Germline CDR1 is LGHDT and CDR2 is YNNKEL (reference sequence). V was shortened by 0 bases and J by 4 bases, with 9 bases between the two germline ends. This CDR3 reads CASSQDWAGTEAFF. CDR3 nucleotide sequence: TGTGCCAGCAGCCAAGATTGGGCTGGCACTGAAGCTTTCTTT.

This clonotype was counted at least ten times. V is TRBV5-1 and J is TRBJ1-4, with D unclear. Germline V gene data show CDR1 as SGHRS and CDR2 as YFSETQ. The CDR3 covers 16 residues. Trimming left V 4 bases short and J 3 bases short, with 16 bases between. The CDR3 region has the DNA TGCGCCAGCAGCAGCTCACCCCAGGAGTCTAATGAAAAACTGTTTTTT. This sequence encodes CASSSSPQESNEKLFF. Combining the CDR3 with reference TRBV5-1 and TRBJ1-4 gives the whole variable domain KAGVTQTPRYLIKTRGQQVTLSCSPISGHRSVSWYQQTPGQGLQFLFEYFSETQRNKGNFPGRFSGRQFSNSRSEMNVSTLELGDSALYLCASSSSPQESNEKLFFGSGTQLSVL.

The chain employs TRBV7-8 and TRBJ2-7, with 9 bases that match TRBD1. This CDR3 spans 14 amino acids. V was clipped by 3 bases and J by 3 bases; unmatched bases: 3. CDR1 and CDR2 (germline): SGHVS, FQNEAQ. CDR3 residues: CASSLDRGYYEQYF. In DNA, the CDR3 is TGTGCCAGCAGCTTGGACAGGGGATACTACGAGCAGTACTTC.

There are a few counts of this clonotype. The CDR3 sequence: CASRADNRATDTQYF. The DNA for the CDR3 is TGCGCCAGCAGAGCAGACAACCGAGCCACAGATACGCAGTATTTT. The chain combines TRBV5-1 with TRBJ2-3; the D is unclear. Germline-derived CDR1 and CDR2 are SGHRS and YFSETQ. The CDR3 loop spans 15 amino acids. Trimming shortened V by 5 bases and J by 2 bases, and 15 bases separated the two germline ends.

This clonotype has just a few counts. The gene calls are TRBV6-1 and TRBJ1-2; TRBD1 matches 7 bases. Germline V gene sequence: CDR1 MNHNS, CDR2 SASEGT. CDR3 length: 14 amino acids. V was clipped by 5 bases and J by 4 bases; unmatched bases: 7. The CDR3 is CASSPGGGTYGYTF. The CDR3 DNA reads TGTGCCAGCAGTCCGGGAGGGGGCACCTATGGCTACACCTTC.

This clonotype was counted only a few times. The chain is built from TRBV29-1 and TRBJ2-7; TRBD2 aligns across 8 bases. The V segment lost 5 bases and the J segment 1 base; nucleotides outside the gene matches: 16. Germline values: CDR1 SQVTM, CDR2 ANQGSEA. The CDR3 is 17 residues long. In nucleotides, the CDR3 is TGCAGCGTTTCTTTAGCGGGACGTTCAACCCTATCCTACGAGCAGTACTTC. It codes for CSVSLAGRSTLSYEQYF.

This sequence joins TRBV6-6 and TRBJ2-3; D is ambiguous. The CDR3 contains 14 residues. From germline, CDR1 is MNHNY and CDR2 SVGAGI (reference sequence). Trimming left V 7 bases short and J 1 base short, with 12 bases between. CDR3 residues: CASNPIDRTDTQYF. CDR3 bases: TGTGCCAGCAATCCCATTGACCGCACAGATACGCAGTATTTT.

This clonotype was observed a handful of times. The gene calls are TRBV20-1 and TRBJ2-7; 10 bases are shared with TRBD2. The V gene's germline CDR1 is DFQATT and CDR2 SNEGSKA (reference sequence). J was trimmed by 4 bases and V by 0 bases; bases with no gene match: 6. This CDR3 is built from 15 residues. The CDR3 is CSARDPSGGRYEQYF. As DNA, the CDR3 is TGCAGTGCTAGAGATCCTAGCGGGGGACGATACGAGCAGTACTTC.

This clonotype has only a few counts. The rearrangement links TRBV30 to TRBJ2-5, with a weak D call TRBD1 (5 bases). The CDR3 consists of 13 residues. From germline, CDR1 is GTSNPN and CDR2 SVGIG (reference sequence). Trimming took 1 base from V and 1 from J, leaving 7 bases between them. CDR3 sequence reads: CAWSGQRQETQYF. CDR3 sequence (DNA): TGTGCCTGGAGTGGACAGCGCCAAGAGACCCAGTACTTC.

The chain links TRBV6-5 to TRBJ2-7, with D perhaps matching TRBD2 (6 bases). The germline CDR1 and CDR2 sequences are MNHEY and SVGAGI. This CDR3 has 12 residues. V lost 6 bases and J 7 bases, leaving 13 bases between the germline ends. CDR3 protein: CASRSGGWEQYF. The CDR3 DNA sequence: TGTGCCAGCAGGAGTGGGGGGTGGGAGCAGTACTTC.

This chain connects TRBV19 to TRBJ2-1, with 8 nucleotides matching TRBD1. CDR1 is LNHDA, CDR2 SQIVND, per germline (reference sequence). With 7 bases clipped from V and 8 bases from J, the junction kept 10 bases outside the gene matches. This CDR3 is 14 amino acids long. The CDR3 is CASKWTGSLDEQFF. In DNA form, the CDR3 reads TGTGCCAGTAAGTGGACAGGGTCCCTCGATGAGCAGTTCTTC.

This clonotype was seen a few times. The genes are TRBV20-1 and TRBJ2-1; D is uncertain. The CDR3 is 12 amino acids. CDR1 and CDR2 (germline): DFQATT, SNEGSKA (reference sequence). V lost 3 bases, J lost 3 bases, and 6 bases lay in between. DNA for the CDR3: TGCAGTGCTAGCCAGAGCTACAATGAGCAGTTCTTC. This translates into CSASQSYNEQFF.

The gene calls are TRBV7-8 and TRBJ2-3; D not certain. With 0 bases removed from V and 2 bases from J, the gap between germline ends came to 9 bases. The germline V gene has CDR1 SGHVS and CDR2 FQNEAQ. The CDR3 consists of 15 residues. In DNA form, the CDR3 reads TGTGCCAGCAGCTTAGCGGGGTTAGCCACAGATACGCAGTATTTT. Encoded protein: CASSLAGLATDTQYF.

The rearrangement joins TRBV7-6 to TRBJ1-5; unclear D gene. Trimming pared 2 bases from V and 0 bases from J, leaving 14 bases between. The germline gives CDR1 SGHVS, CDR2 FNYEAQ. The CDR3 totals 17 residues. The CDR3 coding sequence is TGTGCCAGCAGCTTATGTTGGGGAGCTCATAGCAATCAGCCCCAGCATTTT. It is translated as CASSLCWGAHSNQPQHF.

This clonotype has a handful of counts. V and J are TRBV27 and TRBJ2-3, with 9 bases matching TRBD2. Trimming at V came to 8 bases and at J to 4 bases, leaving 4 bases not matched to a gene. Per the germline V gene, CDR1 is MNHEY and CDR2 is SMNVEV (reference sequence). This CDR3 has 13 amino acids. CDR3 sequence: CASASGNSDTQYF. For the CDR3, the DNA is TGTGCCAGCGCTAGCGGGAACTCAGATACGCAGTATTTT.

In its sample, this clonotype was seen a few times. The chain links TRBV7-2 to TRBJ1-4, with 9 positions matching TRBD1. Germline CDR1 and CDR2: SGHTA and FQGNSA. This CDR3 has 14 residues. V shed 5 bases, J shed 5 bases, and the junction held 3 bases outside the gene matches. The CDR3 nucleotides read TGTGCCAGCAGCGCCGGGACAGGGAATGAAAAACTGTTTTTT. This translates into CASSAGTGNEKLFF.

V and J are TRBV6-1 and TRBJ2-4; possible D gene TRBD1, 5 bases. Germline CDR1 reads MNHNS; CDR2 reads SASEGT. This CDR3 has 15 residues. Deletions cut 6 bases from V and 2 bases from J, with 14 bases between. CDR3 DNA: TGTGCCAGCAGATTCAGGGCCTCCTCCAAAAACATTCAGTACTTC. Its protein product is CASRFRASSKNIQYF.

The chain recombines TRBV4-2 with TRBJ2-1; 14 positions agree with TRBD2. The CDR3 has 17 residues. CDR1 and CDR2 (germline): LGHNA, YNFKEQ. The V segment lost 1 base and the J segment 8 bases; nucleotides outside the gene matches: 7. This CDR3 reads CASSQAGTSGSLHEQFF. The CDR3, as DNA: TGTGCCAGCAGCCAAGCCGGGACTAGCGGGAGTCTCCATGAGCAGTTCTTC.

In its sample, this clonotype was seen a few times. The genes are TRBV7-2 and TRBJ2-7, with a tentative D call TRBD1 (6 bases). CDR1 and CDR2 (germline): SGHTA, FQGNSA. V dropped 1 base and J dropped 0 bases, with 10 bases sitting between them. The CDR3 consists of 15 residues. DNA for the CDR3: TGTGCCAGCAGCTTAGGCAGGGGAAACTCCTACGAGCAGTACTTC. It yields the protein CASSLGRGNSYEQYF.

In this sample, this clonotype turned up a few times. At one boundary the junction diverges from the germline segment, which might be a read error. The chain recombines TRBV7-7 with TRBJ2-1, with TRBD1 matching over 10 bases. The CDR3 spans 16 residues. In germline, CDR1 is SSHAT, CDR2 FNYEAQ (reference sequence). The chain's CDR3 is CASSLGGTGVSNEQFF. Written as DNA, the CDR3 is TGTGCTAGCAGCTTAGGGGGGACAGGGGTGTCCAATGAGCAGTTCTTC.

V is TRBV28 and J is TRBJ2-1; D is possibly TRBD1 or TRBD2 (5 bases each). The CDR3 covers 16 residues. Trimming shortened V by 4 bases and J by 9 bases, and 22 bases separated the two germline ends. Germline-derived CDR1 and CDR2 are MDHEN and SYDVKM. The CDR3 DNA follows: TGTGCCAGCAGTTCCCTCCTACCGGGACGGTTCGGTGAGCAGTTCTTC. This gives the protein CASSSLLPGRFGEQFF. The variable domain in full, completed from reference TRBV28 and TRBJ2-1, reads DVKVTQSSRYLVKRTGEKVFLECVQDMDHENMFWYRQDPGLGLRLIYFSYDVKMKEKGDIPEGYSVSREKKERFSLILESASTNQTSMYLCASSSLLPGRFGEQFFGPGTRLTVL.

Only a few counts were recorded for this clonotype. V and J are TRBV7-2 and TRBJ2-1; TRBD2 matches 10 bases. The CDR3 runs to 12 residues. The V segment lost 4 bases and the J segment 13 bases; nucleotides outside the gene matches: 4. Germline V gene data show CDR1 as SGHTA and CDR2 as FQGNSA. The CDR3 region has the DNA TGTGCCAGCAGCTCTGCTAGCGGGGGCCAGTTCTTC. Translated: CASSSASGGQFF.

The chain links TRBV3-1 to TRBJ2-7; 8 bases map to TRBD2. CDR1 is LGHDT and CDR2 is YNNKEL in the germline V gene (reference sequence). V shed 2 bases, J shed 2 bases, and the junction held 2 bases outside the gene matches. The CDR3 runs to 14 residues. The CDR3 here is CASSQTSGAYEQYF. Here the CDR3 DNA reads TGTGCCAGCAGCCAAACTAGCGGTGCCTACGAGCAGTACTTC.

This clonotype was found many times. CDR3 bases: TGCGCCAGCAGTTTTACTGGTGCCACACAAATAGATACGCAGTATTTT. This encodes CASSFTGATQIDTQYF. The rearrangement joins TRBV5-1 to TRBJ2-3; no clear D. The CDR3 totals 16 residues. The germline V and J ends were trimmed by 5 bases and 5 bases, with 21 bases remaining between them. Per the germline V gene, CDR1 is SGHRS and CDR2 is YFSETQ.

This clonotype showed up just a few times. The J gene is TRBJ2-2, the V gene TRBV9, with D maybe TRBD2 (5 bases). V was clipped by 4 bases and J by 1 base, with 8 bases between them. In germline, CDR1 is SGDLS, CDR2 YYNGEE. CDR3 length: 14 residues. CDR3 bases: TGTGCCAGCAGCCCCACTAGGAACACCGGGGAGCTGTTTTTT. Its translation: CASSPTRNTGELFF.